Below, 16 T cell receptor beta chains from the same sample are listed, as sequenced in a study of CD8 T cells in ankylosing spondylitis. MiXCR, run by TCRdb on the 5' RACE reads, gives a single entry per CDR3 protein. The sample lists roughly 150,000 distinct CDR3 sequences, approximately 9.9% occurring once. The sequenced sample consisted of blood, either unsorted or a sorted T cell fraction (not recorded which). The origin of the receptors is a female donor with ankylosing spondylitis or in good health (not recorded which).

The genes are TRBV25-1 and TRBJ2-5; TRBD1 or TRBD2 may be the D gene (5 bases each). The V end lost 2 bases, the J end lost 4 bases, and 11 bases lay between the germline ends. CDR3 size: 14 residues. Germline values: CDR1 MGHDK, CDR2 SYGVNS. CDR3 DNA sequence: TGTGCCAGCAGTGAAGGGTGGGGGTCAGAGACCCAGTACTTC. Residues: CASSEGWGSETQYF.

On this clonotype itself: This clone may be a read error of a much larger clone one base away. No conserved phenylalanine or tryptophan ends this CDR3, so it is likely a read error. The chain employs TRBV29-1 and TRBJ2-1; D gene ambiguous. V was cut by 4 bases and J by 7 bases, with 5 bases left in between. Germline CDR1 SQVTM, CDR2 ANQGSEA. The CDR3 extends over 10 amino acids. The CDR3 bases are TGCAGCGTTGTCGCGAATGAGCAGTTCTTA. This gives the protein CSVVANEQFL.

This clonotype was counted a few times. This sequence joins TRBV6-1 and TRBJ2-7; a possible D gene is TRBD1 (5 bases). This CDR3 is built from 13 residues. From germline, CDR1 is MNHNS and CDR2 SASEGT. The V end was cut by 5 bases, the J end by 2 bases, with 10 bases between. The CDR3 sequence: CASSTGPTYEQYF. CDR3 DNA: TGTGCCAGCAGTACAGGACCGACCTACGAGCAGTACTTC.

This clonotype was counted at least ten times. The chain carries TRBV27 and TRBJ2-3; 11 bases are shared with TRBD2. V shed 7 bases, J shed 6 bases, and the junction held 0 bases outside the gene matches. Germline assignment: CDR1 MNHEY and CDR2 SMNVEV (reference sequence). CDR3 length equals 12 residues. CDR3 residues: CASTSGRDTQYF. DNA for the CDR3: TGTGCCAGCACTAGCGGGAGGGATACGCAGTATTTT.

This clonotype has more than one count but fewer than ten. The chain's CDR3 is CASSPGQGYSYEQYF. The CDR3 DNA sequence: TGTGCCAGCAGCCCAGGACAGGGCTACTCCTACGAGCAGTACTTC. The chain has TRBV5-4 and TRBJ2-7; 8 positions agree with TRBD1. Germline trimming cut 4 bases from V and 0 bases from J; bases unmatched to any gene: 6. Germline CDR1 reads SGHNT; CDR2 reads YYREEE (reference sequence). The CDR3 is 15 residues long.

Many counts were recorded for this clonotype. The chain recombines TRBV27 with TRBJ2-1, with D tentatively TRBD2 (5 bases). Germline CDR1 MNHEY, CDR2 SMNVEV (reference sequence). This CDR3 contains 15 residues. V was trimmed by 0 bases and J by 8 bases, leaving 14 bases between them. CDR3 protein: CASSLSETSFYEQFF. Written as DNA, the CDR3 is TGTGCCAGCAGTTTATCAGAAACTAGTTTCTATGAGCAGTTCTTC.

The sample holds many counts of this clonotype. V gene TRBV5-5 combines with J gene TRBJ2-2, with D tentatively TRBD2 (5 bases). The CDR3 is made up of 16 amino acids. The V end was cut by 0 bases, the J end by 3 bases, with 12 bases between. Germline V gene sequence: CDR1 SGHKS, CDR2 YYEKEE (reference sequence). The CDR3 DNA sequence: TGTGCCAGCAGCTTGGGGGCGGGTAGCCACACCGGGGAGCTGTTTTTT. It specifies CASSLGAGSHTGELFF.

At least ten counts were recorded for this clonotype. This chain joins TRBV29-1 and TRBJ2-1, with D unresolved. The length of the CDR3 is 15 residues. The germline V gene has CDR1 SQVTM and CDR2 ANQGSEA. V lost 1 base, J lost 0 bases, and 10 bases lay in between. CDR3 protein: CSVEGQMGSYNEQFF. Written as DNA, the CDR3 is TGCAGCGTTGAAGGTCAGATGGGCTCCTACAATGAGCAGTTCTTC.

As to this clonotype: Because it lacks the conserved phenylalanine or tryptophan at the end, this CDR3 is likely a read error. No DNA is shown, since the ends of the CDR3 on it are uncertain; the CDR3 is the one TCRdb lists. The chain links TRBV9 to TRBJ2-1; the table's D call TRBD2 went unverified against the DNA. The CDR3 extends over 11 residues, inclusive of both ends. Germline values: CDR1 SGDLS, CDR2 YYNGEE. CDR3 in amino acids: CASSVLGGDPA.

The J gene is TRBJ2-2, the V gene TRBV7-9, with D perhaps TRBD1 or TRBD2 (5 bases each). The CDR3 has 13 amino acids. CDR1 and CDR2 (germline): SEHNR, FQNEAQ (reference sequence). The V end was cut by 4 bases, the J end by 9 bases, with 12 bases between. The CDR3 DNA sequence: TGTGCCAGCAGCTCTACGGGACCTTGGGAGCTGTTTTTT. As protein: CASSSTGPWELFF.

The rearrangement uses TRBV5-1 and TRBJ2-1; 8 bases align to TRBD1. Germline CDR1 and CDR2: SGHRS and YFSETQ. V gave up 6 bases and J gave up 5 bases; unmatched junction bases: 16. The CDR3 has 17 residues. CDR3 nucleotide sequence: TGCGCCAGCACCCCATCTTGGTGGACAGGGAAGGACAATGAGCAGTTCTTC. Translated, it gives CASTPSWWTGKDNEQFF.

This clonotype was observed at least ten times. For the CDR3, the DNA is TGTGCCAGCAGCCCTGATTCAGGGGGCACTGAAGCTTTCTTT. The encoded protein is CASSPDSGGTEAFF. The rearrangement joins TRBV6-1 to TRBJ1-1, with 7 bases that match TRBD1. CDR1 and CDR2 (germline): MNHNS, SASEGT. This CDR3 contains 14 residues. The trim removed 6 bases at V and 4 bases at J, leaving 8 bases unmatched.

The V gene is TRBV24-1, the J gene TRBJ2-1; TRBD2 agrees at 9 bases. The CDR3 loop spans 17 amino acids. The ends lost 3 bases at V and 3 bases at J; junction bases unmatched: 8. Germline values: CDR1 KGHDR, CDR2 SFDVKD. The CDR3 sequence: CATSDASGNRLYNEQFF. CDR3 bases: TGTGCCACCAGTGATGCTAGCGGGAATAGGCTCTACAATGAGCAGTTCTTC.

This clonotype appeared many times. The CDR3 sequence: CASRKPGSNQPQHF. As DNA, the CDR3 is TGTGCCAGCAGGAAACCGGGGAGCAATCAGCCCCAGCATTTT. The V call is TRBV6-2 or TRBV6-3, the J call TRBJ1-5; D gene uncertain. This CDR3 is 14 amino acids long. Per germline, CDR1 MNHEY and CDR2 SVGEGT. Trimming shortened V by 6 bases and J by 1 base, and 10 bases separated the two germline ends.

The sample holds many counts of this clonotype. This chain connects TRBV4-1 to TRBJ2-1; the D gene is possibly TRBD1 (6 bases). CDR3 length equals 15 residues. V lost 4 bases and J 0 bases, leaving 10 bases between the germline ends. The germline V gene encodes CDR1 MGHRA and CDR2 YSYEKL. CDR3: CASSPEDSSYNEQFF. As DNA, the CDR3 is TGCGCCAGCAGCCCAGAGGACAGCTCCTACAATGAGCAGTTCTTC.

The V and J genes are TRBV7-8 and TRBJ2-1, with D perhaps TRBD1 (5 bases). CDR1 and CDR2 (germline): SGHVS, FQNEAQ. The CDR3 is 13 residues long. V lost 4 bases, J lost 7 bases, and 11 bases lay in between. The CDR3 nucleotides read TGTGCCAGCAGCTACCAGGGTGGGAATGAGCAGTTCTTC. Amino acid sequence: CASSYQGGNEQFF.